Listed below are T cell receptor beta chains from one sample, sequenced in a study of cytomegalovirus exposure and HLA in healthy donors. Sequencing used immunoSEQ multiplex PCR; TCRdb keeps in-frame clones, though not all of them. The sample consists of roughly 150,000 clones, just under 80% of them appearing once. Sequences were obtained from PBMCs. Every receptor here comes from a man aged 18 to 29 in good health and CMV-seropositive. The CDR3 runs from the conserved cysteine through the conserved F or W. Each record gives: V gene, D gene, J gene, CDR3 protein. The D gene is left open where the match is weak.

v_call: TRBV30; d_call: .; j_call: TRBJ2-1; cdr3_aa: CAWSVGQGSYNEQFF
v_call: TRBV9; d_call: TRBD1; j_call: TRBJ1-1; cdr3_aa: CASSVVQGASTEAFF
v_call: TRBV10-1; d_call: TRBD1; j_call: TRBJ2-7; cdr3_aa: CASLNSGTGVNEQYF
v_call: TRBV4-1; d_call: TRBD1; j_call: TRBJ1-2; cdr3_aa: CASSRRNRGNTGYTF
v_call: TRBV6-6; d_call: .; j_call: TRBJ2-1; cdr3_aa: CASSPAGRRGNNEQFF
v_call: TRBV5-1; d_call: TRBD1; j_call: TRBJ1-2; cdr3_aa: CASSLGRGRDYGYTF
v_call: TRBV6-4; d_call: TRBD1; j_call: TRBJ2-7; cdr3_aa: CASSDNNPRDSETYEQYF
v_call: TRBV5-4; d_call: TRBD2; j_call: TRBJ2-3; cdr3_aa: CASSLSGGEEDTQYF
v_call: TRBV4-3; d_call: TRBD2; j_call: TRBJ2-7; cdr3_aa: CASSQDPGGGEQYF
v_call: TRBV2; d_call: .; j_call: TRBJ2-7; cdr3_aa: CASTTPGGAFHEQYF
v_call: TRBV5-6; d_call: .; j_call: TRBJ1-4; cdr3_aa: CASSFDGHRNEKLFF
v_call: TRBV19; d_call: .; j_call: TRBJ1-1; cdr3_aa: CASKPPGGLEAFF
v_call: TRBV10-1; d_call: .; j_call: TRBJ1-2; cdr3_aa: CASSESTDYGYTF
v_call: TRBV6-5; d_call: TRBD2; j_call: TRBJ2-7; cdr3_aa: CASRDWREGREQYF
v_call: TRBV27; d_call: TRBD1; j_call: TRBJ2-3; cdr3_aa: CASRKRQGRLGTDTQYF
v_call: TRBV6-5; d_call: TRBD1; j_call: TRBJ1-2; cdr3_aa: CASRADREINYGYTF
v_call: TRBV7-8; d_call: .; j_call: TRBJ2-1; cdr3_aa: CASSPRLVGAYNEQFF
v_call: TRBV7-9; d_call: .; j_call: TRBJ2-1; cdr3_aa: CASSLAQIDEQFF
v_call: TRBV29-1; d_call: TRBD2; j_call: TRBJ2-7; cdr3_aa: CSVDLGTSGSPSYEQYF
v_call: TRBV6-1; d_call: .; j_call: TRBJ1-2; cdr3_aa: CASSEAQAGRPYGYTF
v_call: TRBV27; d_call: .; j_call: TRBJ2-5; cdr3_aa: CASSLLGGSQETQYF
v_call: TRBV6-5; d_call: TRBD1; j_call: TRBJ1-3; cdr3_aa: CASSGTDLSGNTIYF
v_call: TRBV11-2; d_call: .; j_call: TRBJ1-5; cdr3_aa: CASSFGTGSNQPQHF